This TCR beta chain was sequenced during a study of shared clonotypes between healthy human individuals. CD8 cells classed as naive were CD45RO-negative and positively selected for CCR7, excluding terminally differentiated effector memory CD45RA+ cells. Researchers ran the assay at a deep level. Genomic DNA per cell subset filled all wells of several immunoSEQ plates. Libraries were prepared by immunoSEQ multiplex PCR; TCRdb keeps only in-frame clonotypes and omits some of them. Found here are about 680,000 clones, around 90% of them singletons; the top ten hold more than 20%. Germline V gene data show CDR1 as SGHAT and CDR2 as FQNNGV. Trimming cost V 5 bases and J 3 bases, with 10 bases left between them. The CDR3 length is 14 residues.

V usage is TRBV11-2 and J usage is TRBJ1-4; D not certain. The clonotype originates from a man aged 25 to 45 in good health. Material: naive CD8+ T cells sorted from blood. The CDR3 nucleotides read TGTGCCAGCAGCAGCGGGCTTCCTAATGAAAAACTGTTTTTT. Encoded protein: CASSSGLPNEKLFF.